These T cell receptor beta chains were read from a single sample in a study of cytomegalovirus exposure and HLA in healthy donors. This table comes from immunoSEQ multiplex PCR, and its TCRdb copy is limited to in-frame clones, with some not included. The sample consists of 100,000 or so clones, around 75% of them appearing once. Sequencing was performed on PBMCs. Every receptor here comes from a man in his thirties or forties in good health and CMV-seronegative. Each CDR3 is given with its conserved first and last residue. D genes are given only for firm matches. The size entry is marked missing in some rows and otherwise reads once, few, many or a size class.

J gene: TRBJ1-3
D gene: TRBD1
V gene: TRBV19
clone size: NA
CDR3 protein: CASSHLDRGRSGNTIYF
CDR3 DNA: TGTGCCAGTAGTCACCTGGACAGGGGACGCTCTGGAAACACCATATATTTT

J gene: TRBJ2-3
D gene: TRBD2
V gene: TRBV5-6
clone size: NA
CDR3 protein: CASSPIAGITDTQYF
CDR3 DNA: TGCGCCAGCAGTCCGATAGCGGGAATCACAGATACGCAGTATTTT

J gene: TRBJ2-1
D gene: NA
V gene: TRBV5-1
clone size: NA
CDR3 protein: CASSLRREQFF
CDR3 DNA: TGCGCCAGCAGCTTGAGGCGGGAGCAGTTCTTC

J gene: TRBJ2-5
D gene: NA
V gene: TRBV5-8
clone size: NA
CDR3 protein: CASRFDRGAHKETQYF
CDR3 DNA: TGTGCCAGCAGGTTCGACCGGGGGGCCCACAAGGAGACCCAGTACTTC

J gene: TRBJ2-6
D gene: NA
V gene: TRBV29-1
clone size: few
CDR3 protein: CSVARDTDSGANVLTF
CDR3 DNA: TGCAGCGTTGCCCGGGACACCGACTCTGGGGCCAACGTCCTGACTTTC

J gene: TRBJ2-7
D gene: NA
V gene: TRBV2
clone size: NA
CDR3 protein: CASTREGPYSYEQYF
CDR3 DNA: TGTGCCAGCACACGGGAAGGTCCCTACTCCTACGAGCAGTACTTC

J gene: TRBJ1-3
D gene: TRBD1
V gene: TRBV2
clone size: few
CDR3 protein: CASSFLSGTGSGNTIYF
CDR3 DNA: TGTGCCAGCAGTTTCCTATCAGGGACAGGCTCTGGAAACACCATATATTTT

J gene: TRBJ2-1
D gene: NA
V gene: TRBV29-1
clone size: once
CDR3 protein: CSVVGPFRGYNEQFF
CDR3 DNA: TGCAGCGTTGTTGGCCCCTTTAGGGGTTACAATGAGCAGTTCTTC

J gene: TRBJ2-1
D gene: TRBD2
V gene: TRBV7-7
clone size: NA
CDR3 protein: CASSQTAGGGNEQFF
CDR3 DNA: TGTGCCAGCAGCCAGACAGCGGGAGGGGGCAATGAGCAGTTCTTC

J gene: TRBJ1-2
D gene: NA
V gene: TRBV29-1
clone size: medium-sized
CDR3 protein: CSVADNNYGYTF
CDR3 DNA: TGCAGCGTCGCGGACAATAACTATGGCTACACCTTC

J gene: TRBJ1-2
D gene: TRBD1
V gene: TRBV18
clone size: NA
CDR3 protein: CASSPSGTGDGYTF
CDR3 DNA: TGTGCCAGCTCACCCTCCGGGACAGGGGATGGCTACACCTTC

J gene: TRBJ1-2
D gene: NA
V gene: TRBV4-1
clone size: large
CDR3 protein: CASSQVSGSGYGYTF
CDR3 DNA: TGCGCCAGCAGCCAAGTGTCTGGGTCGGGCTATGGCTACACCTTC

J gene: TRBJ2-5
D gene: NA
V gene: TRBV29-1
clone size: NA
CDR3 protein: CSVDPGTAEETQYF
CDR3 DNA: TGCAGCGTTGATCCTGGCACAGCTGAAGAGACCCAGTACTTC

J gene: TRBJ2-7
D gene: TRBD1
V gene: TRBV5-1
clone size: NA
CDR3 protein: CASSNPGTGSPYEQYF
CDR3 DNA: TGCGCCAGCAGCAACCCCGGGACAGGGTCTCCCTACGAGCAGTACTTC

J gene: TRBJ2-7
D gene: NA
V gene: TRBV28
clone size: NA
CDR3 protein: CASIPSPAGRVNEQYF
CDR3 DNA: TGTGCCAGCATCCCAAGCCCGGCCGGGAGAGTAAACGAGCAGTACTTC

J gene: TRBJ1-2
D gene: NA
V gene: TRBV4-2
clone size: NA
CDR3 protein: CASSPRVGAQGYTF
CDR3 DNA: TGTGCCAGCAGCCCCCGTGTGGGGGCGCAGGGCTACACCTTC

J gene: TRBJ2-5
D gene: NA
V gene: TRBV14
clone size: NA
CDR3 protein: CASSQEKTQYF
CDR3 DNA: TGTGCCAGCAGCCAGGAGAAGACCCAGTACTTC

J gene: TRBJ1-2
D gene: NA
V gene: TRBV9
clone size: NA
CDR3 protein: CASSVVSTGNYGYTF
CDR3 DNA: TGTGCCAGCAGCGTAGTTTCTACAGGCAACTATGGCTACACCTTC

J gene: TRBJ2-5
D gene: NA
V gene: TRBV27
clone size: NA
CDR3 protein: CASSLDSGQETQYF
CDR3 DNA: TGTGCCAGCAGTTTAGATTCGGGACAAGAGACCCAGTACTTC

J gene: TRBJ1-6
D gene: NA
V gene: TRBV18
clone size: NA
CDR3 protein: CASSPQAPGGDSPLHF
CDR3 DNA: TGTGCCAGCTCACCACAGGCCCCCGGAGGGGATTCACCCCTCCACTTT

J gene: TRBJ1-1
D gene: NA
V gene: TRBV13
clone size: NA
CDR3 protein: CASSFTQGSTEAFF
CDR3 DNA: TGTGCCAGCAGCTTTACGCAGGGGAGCACTGAAGCTTTCTTT

J gene: TRBJ2-2
D gene: NA
V gene: TRBV19
clone size: NA
CDR3 protein: CASSMSRVAGELFF
CDR3 DNA: TGTGCCAGTAGTATGAGCAGGGTAGCCGGGGAGCTGTTTTTT

J gene: TRBJ2-7
D gene: NA
V gene: TRBV5-1
clone size: NA
CDR3 protein: CASGFDYNAYEQYF
CDR3 DNA: TGCGCCAGCGGGTTTGACTACAATGCCTACGAGCAGTACTTC

J gene: TRBJ2-7
D gene: NA
V gene: TRBV28
clone size: once
CDR3 protein: CASSLMERALSEQYF
CDR3 DNA: TGTGCCAGCAGTTTAATGGAGAGGGCCCTTTCAGAGCAGTACTTC

J gene: TRBJ2-7
D gene: NA
V gene: TRBV5-6
clone size: NA
CDR3 protein: CASSLVLRELEQYF
CDR3 DNA: TGTGCCAGCAGCTTGGTTCTCAGGGAATTGGAGCAGTACTTC

J gene: TRBJ2-4
D gene: TRBD2
V gene: TRBV5-4
clone size: NA
CDR3 protein: CASSLVASGSVGENIQYF
CDR3 DNA: TGTGCCAGCAGCTTGGTGGCTAGCGGGAGTGTCGGGGAAAACATTCAGTACTTC

J gene: TRBJ2-2
D gene: TRBD1
V gene: TRBV9
clone size: NA
CDR3 protein: CASSGGQGASMNTGELFF
CDR3 DNA: TGTGCCAGCAGCGGGGGACAGGGGGCGTCTATGAACACCGGGGAGCTGTTTTTT

J gene: TRBJ2-2
D gene: NA
V gene: TRBV4-1
clone size: NA
CDR3 protein: CASSQDPRGTITGELFF
CDR3 DNA: TGCGCCAGCAGCCAAGATCCCCGGGGGACCATCACCGGGGAGCTGTTTTTT

J gene: TRBJ1-5
D gene: TRBD1
V gene: TRBV10-1
clone size: NA
CDR3 protein: CASRTGGKSNQPQHF
CDR3 DNA: TGCGCCAGCAGAACAGGGGGGAAGAGCAATCAGCCCCAGCATTTT

J gene: TRBJ2-7
D gene: TRBD1
V gene: TRBV5-1
clone size: NA
CDR3 protein: CASSLAQGAGIGGTGEQYF
CDR3 DNA: TGCGCCAGCAGCTTGGCGCAGGGGGCAGGGATAGGTGGAACGGGTGAGCAGTACTTC

J gene: TRBJ1-5
D gene: TRBD1
V gene: TRBV30
clone size: NA
CDR3 protein: CAWSVLGQASQPQHF
CDR3 DNA: TGTGCCTGGAGTGTACTCGGACAGGCTTCACAGCCCCAGCATTTT

J gene: TRBJ2-7
D gene: TRBD2
V gene: TRBV27
clone size: NA
CDR3 protein: CATSPGLAGDASYEQYF
CDR3 DNA: TGTGCCACTTCCCCGGGACTAGCGGGAGATGCCTCCTACGAGCAGTACTTC

J gene: TRBJ2-3
D gene: NA
V gene: TRBV7-9
clone size: NA
CDR3 protein: CASSLDGESDTQYF
CDR3 DNA: TGTGCCAGCAGCTTAGACGGGGAATCAGATACGCAGTATTTT

J gene: TRBJ2-5
D gene: TRBD1
V gene: TRBV18
clone size: NA
CDR3 protein: CASSGTGRETQYF
CDR3 DNA: TGTGCCAGCTCCGGGACAGGGAGAGAGACCCAGTACTTC

J gene: TRBJ2-5
D gene: NA
V gene: TRBV2
clone size: NA
CDR3 protein: CASSDGQLGETQYF
CDR3 DNA: TGTGCCAGCAGTGACGGACAGCTGGGGGAGACCCAGTACTTC

J gene: TRBJ2-2
D gene: TRBD2
V gene: TRBV19
clone size: NA
CDR3 protein: CASSTRLAATIGELFF
CDR3 DNA: TGTGCCAGTAGTACCAGACTAGCGGCCACTATCGGGGAGCTGTTTTTT

J gene: TRBJ1-2
D gene: TRBD1
V gene: TRBV5-1
clone size: NA
CDR3 protein: CASGGTGDGGYTF
CDR3 DNA: TGCGCCAGCGGGGGGACAGGGGATGGTGGCTACACCTTC

J gene: TRBJ1-6
D gene: NA
V gene: TRBV6-1
clone size: few
CDR3 protein: CASSEIPSSYNSPLHF
CDR3 DNA: TGTGCCAGCAGTGAAATCCCGAGCTCCTATAATTCACCCCTCCACTTT

J gene: TRBJ2-5
D gene: TRBD1
V gene: TRBV19
clone size: NA
CDR3 protein: CASSPGTGVETQYF
CDR3 DNA: TGTGCCAGTAGTCCTGGGACAGGGGTGGAGACCCAGTACTTC

J gene: TRBJ2-3
D gene: TRBD1
V gene: TRBV5-1
clone size: NA
CDR3 protein: CASSRRPSTGQSTDTQYF
CDR3 DNA: TGCGCCAGCAGCCGAAGACCTTCGACAGGGCAAAGCACAGATACGCAGTATTTT

J gene: TRBJ1-2
D gene: NA
V gene: TRBV2
clone size: NA
CDR3 protein: CASISPDSGYGYTF
CDR3 DNA: TGTGCCAGCATCTCCCCGGACAGTGGCTATGGCTACACCTTC

J gene: TRBJ2-1
D gene: NA
V gene: TRBV27
clone size: NA
CDR3 protein: CASTRERAAGSDNEQFF
CDR3 DNA: TGTGCCAGCACCCGCGAGCGGGCGGCGGGGTCTGACAATGAGCAGTTCTTC

J gene: TRBJ2-3
D gene: NA
V gene: TRBV19
clone size: once
CDR3 protein: CASSIGRGPTDTQYF
CDR3 DNA: TGTGCCAGTAGTATCGGGAGGGGGCCCACAGATACGCAGTATTTT

J gene: TRBJ1-2
D gene: NA
V gene: TRBV7-2
clone size: NA
CDR3 protein: CASSGREGIYGYTF
CDR3 DNA: TGTGCCAGCAGCGGGCGGGAGGGAATCTATGGCTACACCTTC

J gene: TRBJ2-5
D gene: NA
V gene: TRBV10-1
clone size: NA
CDR3 protein: CASSESVAKETQYF
CDR3 DNA: TGCGCCAGCAGTGAGTCTGTAGCCAAAGAGACCCAGTACTTC

J gene: TRBJ1-1
D gene: TRBD1
V gene: TRBV10-1
clone size: NA
CDR3 protein: CASSSQGGRAFF
CDR3 DNA: TGCGCCAGCAGTTCACAGGGGGGTAGAGCTTTCTTT

J gene: TRBJ2-6
D gene: TRBD1
V gene: TRBV6-1
clone size: few
CDR3 protein: CASSVDRAGANVLTF
CDR3 DNA: TGTGCCAGCAGTGTGGACAGGGCTGGGGCCAACGTCCTGACTTTC

J gene: TRBJ1-1
D gene: NA
V gene: TRBV18
clone size: NA
CDR3 protein: CASSPTTDMNTEAFF
CDR3 DNA: TGTGCCAGCTCACCTACGACAGATATGAACACTGAAGCTTTCTTT

J gene: TRBJ2-7
D gene: NA
V gene: TRBV6-1
clone size: few
CDR3 protein: CASGTPSYEQYF
CDR3 DNA: TGTGCCAGCGGGACTCCGTCCTACGAGCAGTACTTC

J gene: TRBJ2-5
D gene: TRBD2
V gene: TRBV9
clone size: NA
CDR3 protein: CASSVEPSGLQEAQYF
CDR3 DNA: TGTGCCAGCAGCGTAGAGCCTAGCGGGCTCCAAGAGGCCCAGTACTTC

J gene: TRBJ1-5
D gene: NA
V gene: TRBV19
clone size: NA
CDR3 protein: CASSIGGPGQPQHF
CDR3 DNA: TGTGCCAGTAGTATTGGGGGCCCCGGTCAACCCCAGCATTTT

J gene: TRBJ2-7
D gene: NA
V gene: TRBV7-9
clone size: once
CDR3 protein: CASSPRQGTYEQYF
CDR3 DNA: TGTGCCAGCAGCCCACGACAAGGCACCTACGAGCAGTACTTC

J gene: TRBJ1-1
D gene: NA
V gene: TRBV13
clone size: NA
CDR3 protein: CASSAVNTEAFF
CDR3 DNA: TGTGCCAGCAGCGCAGTGAACACTGAAGCTTTCTTT

J gene: TRBJ2-7
D gene: NA
V gene: TRBV6-5
clone size: NA
CDR3 protein: CASSYGGANYEQYF
CDR3 DNA: TGTGCCAGCAGTTACGGTGGGGCTAACTACGAGCAGTACTTC

J gene: TRBJ1-5
D gene: NA
V gene: TRBV4-1
clone size: NA
CDR3 protein: CASSQDPDQPQHF
CDR3 DNA: TGCGCCAGCAGCCAAGACCCTGATCAGCCCCAGCATTTT

J gene: TRBJ1-2
D gene: NA
V gene: TRBV19
clone size: NA
CDR3 protein: CASKQNSPLIGYTF
CDR3 DNA: TGTGCCAGTAAGCAAAATTCTCCGCTCATTGGCTACACCTTC

J gene: TRBJ1-1
D gene: NA
V gene: TRBV29-1
clone size: NA
CDR3 protein: CSVEIRTAEAFF
CDR3 DNA: TGCAGCGTTGAAATTCGTACAGCTGAAGCTTTCTTT

J gene: TRBJ2-2
D gene: NA
V gene: TRBV9
clone size: NA
CDR3 protein: CASSVRRGGGELFF
CDR3 DNA: TGTGCCAGCAGCGTCCGACGGGGAGGCGGGGAGCTGTTTTTT

J gene: TRBJ1-1
D gene: TRBD1
V gene: TRBV5-1
clone size: NA
CDR3 protein: CASSTGQGSDTEAFF
CDR3 DNA: TGCGCCAGCAGTACTGGACAGGGGTCAGACACTGAAGCTTTCTTT